Below are 5 T cell receptor beta chains sequenced from a single sample in a study of T cell responses to AZD1222 COVID-19 vaccine. Sequenced by immunoSEQ multiplex PCR; TCRdb stores in-frame clones only, minus some. Recorded for this sample: about 140,000 clones. What was sequenced was peripheral blood. The receptors were sampled from an adult in good health.

The chain couples TRBV7-3 to TRBJ1-1; tentative D call: TRBD1 (6 bases). Trimming removed 3 bases at V and 2 bases at J, with 13 bases between. The CDR3 spans 15 residues. The V gene's germline CDR1 is SGHTA and CDR2 FQGTGA. As DNA, the CDR3 is TGTGCCAGCAGCTTTAACGGGGGCGCCAACACTGAAGCTTTCTTT. This translates into CASSFNGGANTEAFF.

V is TRBV27 and J is TRBJ2-3, with TRBD2 matching 8 bases. CDR1 MNHEY and CDR2 SMNVEV come from the germline V gene (reference sequence). J lost 0 bases, V lost 5 bases, and 4 bases had no gene match. This CDR3 has 15 residues. The CDR3 coding sequence is TGTGCCAGCAGTCCTCTAGCGGGCAGCACAGATACGCAGTATTTT. Translation gives CASSPLAGSTDTQYF.

The chain uses TRBV5-5 and TRBJ1-4, with TRBD1 matching over 10 bases. There are 14 residues in the CDR3. Germline V gene data show CDR1 as SGHKS and CDR2 as YYEKEE (reference sequence). V shed 7 bases, J shed 6 bases, and the junction held 6 bases outside the gene matches. The CDR3 coding sequence is TGTGCCAGCCGCGCGGGGACAGGGGATGAAAAACTGTTTTTT. Translating it yields CASRAGTGDEKLFF.

This chain links TRBV7-3 with TRBJ2-1; 14 positions match TRBD2. The germline gives CDR1 SGHTA, CDR2 FQGTGA. CDR3 length: 14 residues. V trimming: 5 bases; J trimming: 8 bases; junction bases outside the gene matches: 2. CDR3 DNA sequence: TGTGCCAGCAGCCGGACTAGCGGGGGGTATGAGCAGTTCTTC. Amino acid sequence: CASSRTSGGYEQFF.

The V call is TRBV5-1, the J call TRBJ1-4; 9 bases line up with TRBD1. This CDR3 is 17 amino acids long. Trimming took 5 bases from V and 7 from J; bases not matched to a gene: 15. The germline V gene has CDR1 SGHRS and CDR2 YFSETQ. The CDR3 is CASSRETGGLSGEKLFF. The DNA for the CDR3 is TGCGCCAGCAGTCGGGAAACAGGGGGCCTTTCAGGTGAAAAACTGTTTTTT.